These 25 T cell receptor beta chains were all obtained from the same sample, sequenced in a study of shared clonotypes between healthy human individuals. TCRdb's table, derived via immunoSEQ multiplex PCR, lists solely in-frame clones and lacks some. The data show approximately 2.4 million clones, around 95% seen once. What was sequenced was naive CD4+ T cells sorted from blood. The subset: CD45RA+ positively selected. The receptors here all came from a young man in good health.

The chain combines TRBV19 with TRBJ1-2, with 10 nucleotides matching TRBD1. J was trimmed by 7 bases and V by 5 bases; bases with no gene match: 7. Germline loops: CDR1 LNHDA, CDR2 SQIVND (reference sequence). The CDR3 extends over 14 amino acids. The CDR3 region is CASSFRDRGSGYTF. DNA of the CDR3: TGTGCCAGTAGTTTCCGGGACAGGGGATCTGGCTACACCTTC.

This clone was counted once. The chain joins TRBV10-1 to TRBJ1-5, with D unclear. The CDR3 covers 13 residues. The germline V gene has CDR1 WNHNN and CDR2 SYGVQD (reference sequence). The germline V and J ends were trimmed by 1 base and 5 bases, with 6 bases remaining between them. The CDR3 bases are TGCGCCAGCAGTGAGTTCGGGGATCAGCCCCAGCATTTT. Protein product: CASSEFGDQPQHF.

The chain is built from TRBV19 and TRBJ1-1, with D unresolved. There are 13 residues in the CDR3. V lost 4 bases and J lost 5, with 11 bases in between. Germline-derived CDR1 and CDR2 are LNHDA and SQIVND (reference sequence). The CDR3 bases are TGTGCCAGTAGTACCCAACGAGGGACTGAAGCTTTCTTT. Translation: CASSTQRGTEAFF.

V gene TRBV13 combines with J gene TRBJ2-3, with 11 bases lining up with TRBD2. The CDR3 has 17 amino acids. Germline CDR1 and CDR2: PRHDT and FYEKMQ (reference sequence). V lost 0 bases and J lost 6; bases outside the gene matches: 8. CDR3 in amino acids: CASSLGVAGGPMDTQYF. CDR3 coding DNA: TGTGCCAGCAGCTTAGGCGTAGCGGGGGGGCCTATGGATACGCAGTATTTT.

J is TRBJ2-3 and V is TRBV4-3, with 9 bases matching TRBD2. The trim removed 1 base at V and 5 bases at J, leaving 7 bases unmatched. Germline V CDR1 and CDR2: LGHNA, YSLEER. The CDR3 consists of 16 residues. The CDR3 is CASSQAQVAGVDTQYF. As DNA, the CDR3 is TGCGCCAGCAGCCAAGCCCAGGTAGCGGGAGTAGATACGCAGTATTTT.

Turning to this clone: The same CDR3 is also encoded by other DNA sequences in this sample. The chain links TRBV7-2 to TRBJ2-7; 8 bases align to TRBD1. The germline V gene encodes CDR1 SGHTA and CDR2 FQGNSA. CDR3 length equals 15 residues. V lost 3 bases, J lost 0 bases, and 4 bases stayed unmatched. The CDR3 coding sequence is TGTGCCAGCAGCTTTACGGGGACAGGCTCCTACGAGCAGTACTTC. This gives the protein CASSFTGTGSYEQYF.

The chain couples TRBV7-9 to TRBJ1-5; 9 bases map to TRBD1. V trimming: 0 bases; J trimming: 9 bases; junction bases outside the gene matches: 6. Germline CDR1 reads SEHNR; CDR2 reads FQNEAQ (reference sequence). This CDR3 is built from 15 residues. In DNA, the CDR3 is TGTGCCAGCAGCTTAGCTCAGGACAGGGGTGGGCCCCAGCATTTT. This encodes CASSLAQDRGGPQHF.

This chain uses TRBV5-1 with TRBJ1-6; a weak D match, TRBD1 (5 bases). Germline V gives CDR1 SGHRS, CDR2 YFSETQ. V lost 7 bases and J lost 0, with 8 bases in between. The CDR3 has 14 residues. In DNA, the CDR3 is TGCGCCAGCTCACAGGACTCCTATAATTCACCCCTCCACTTT. This codes for CASSQDSYNSPLHF.

The chain couples TRBV20-1 to TRBJ2-1; D remains ambiguous. Germline V lookup: CDR1 DFQATT, CDR2 SNEGSKA (reference sequence). V was trimmed by 3 bases and J by 10 bases, leaving 7 bases between them. CDR3 length: 10 amino acids. CDR3 residues: CSASNEEQFF. The CDR3 DNA reads as TGCAGTGCTAGCAATGAAGAGCAGTTCTTC.

J is TRBJ2-3 and V is TRBV27, with unresolved D. Trimming took off 4 bases at V and 9 bases at J, with 8 bases between the two ends. Germline V gives CDR1 MNHEY, CDR2 SMNVEV (reference sequence). The CDR3 length is 11 residues. The CDR3: CASSSTSTQYF. CDR3 in DNA: TGTGCCAGCAGTTCTACGTCCACGCAGTATTTT.

The V gene is TRBV28, the J gene TRBJ1-1; D ambiguous. V was clipped by 8 bases and J by 2 bases, with 21 bases between them. The CDR3 totals 16 residues. Germline V gene sequence: CDR1 MDHEN, CDR2 SYDVKM. The CDR3 DNA reads as TGTGCCAGCGGCCTACCCACCCGGGTGGGTAACACTGAAGCTTTCTTT. Protein product: CASGLPTRVGNTEAFF.

The chain is built from TRBV6-5 and TRBJ2-7, with D maybe TRBD2 (6 bases). V dropped 5 bases and J dropped 5 bases, with 10 bases sitting between them. CDR3 length: 12 residues. Germline CDR1 reads MNHEY; CDR2 reads SVGAGI. This chain's CDR3 is CASSLRGNEQYF. The CDR3 DNA sequence: TGTGCCAGCAGTCTCCGGGGGAACGAGCAGTACTTC.

This sequence joins TRBV5-6 and TRBJ2-1; D possibly corresponds to TRBD1 (6 bases). CDR3 length equals 15 residues. Germline-derived CDR1 and CDR2 are SGHDT and YYEEEE. The V gene lost 2 bases and the J gene lost 9 bases, with 18 bases spanning the gap. The CDR3 nucleotides read TGTGCCAGCAGCTTAATTGACAGGTTTGGTCTTGAGCAGTTCTTC. Its protein is CASSLIDRFGLEQFF.

On this clone: This sample includes further DNA sequences coding for the same CDR3. The chain recombines TRBV28 with TRBJ1-6; unclear D gene. This CDR3 spans 15 amino acids. Germline V gene data show CDR1 as MDHEN and CDR2 as SYDVKM. V lost 6 bases, J lost 0 bases, and 9 bases lay in between. Here the CDR3 DNA reads TGTGCCAGCAGCCTGAGAAGCTCCTATAATTCACCCCTCCACTTT. Translation: CASSLRSSYNSPLHF.

The chain uses TRBV2 and TRBJ1-4; D unresolved. V lost 5 bases and J lost 8, with 18 bases in between. The CDR3 totals 15 residues. From germline, CDR1 is SNHLY and CDR2 FYNNEI. CDR3 DNA sequence: TGTGCCAGCAGTCGGGCCCTCAGAGAGAACGAAAAACTGTTTTTT. Encoded protein: CASSRALRENEKLFF.

The chain has TRBV5-1 and TRBJ2-1; 9 bases agree with TRBD2. The germline gives CDR1 SGHRS, CDR2 YFSETQ. Losses at the gene ends were 6 bases for V and 8 bases for J; bases not matched to a gene: 24. The CDR3 totals 19 residues. CDR3 nucleotides: TGCGCCAGCACCGGGGGGTTAGCGGGAGCGAATGCCTTTGACCATGAGCAGTTCTTC. It yields the protein CASTGGLAGANAFDHEQFF. Based on the CDR3 plus reference TRBV5-1 and TRBJ2-1, the full variable domain is KAGVTQTPRYLIKTRGQQVTLSCSPISGHRSVSWYQQTPGQGLQFLFEYFSETQRNKGNFPGRFSGRQFSNSRSEMNVSTLELGDSALYLCASTGGLAGANAFDHEQFFGPGTRLTVL.

The CDR3 sequence is CASSGLAGTGETQYF. The CDR3 DNA follows: TGTGCCAGCAGCGGACTAGCGGGAACGGGAGAGACCCAGTACTTC. This chain joins TRBV13 and TRBJ2-5; 12 bases are a match to TRBD2. This CDR3 has 15 residues. The germline V gene encodes CDR1 PRHDT and CDR2 FYEKMQ (reference sequence). Losses at the gene ends were 5 bases for V and 4 bases for J; bases not matched to a gene: 5.

The chain recombines TRBV10-3 with TRBJ2-2; D is perhaps TRBD1 (6 bases). V dropped 0 bases and J dropped 7 bases, with 15 bases sitting between them. Germline-derived CDR1 and CDR2 are ENHRY and SYGVKD. This CDR3 region has 16 residues. Here the CDR3 reads CAISESIAQGIGELFF. CDR3 nucleotides: TGTGCCATCAGTGAGTCTATAGCTCAGGGGATCGGGGAGCTGTTTTTT.

This clone is a singleton in its sample. V and J are TRBV9 and TRBJ2-7; D may be TRBD1 or TRBD2 (5 bases each). This CDR3 region has 15 residues. Trimming cost V 0 bases and J 6 bases, with 16 bases left between them. In germline, CDR1 is SGDLS, CDR2 YYNGEE. Written as DNA, the CDR3 is TGTGCCAGCAGCGTAGTGGGGGAACCGCTTTCCGAGCAGTACTTC. Protein product: CASSVVGEPLSEQYF. The full variable domain, with the rest looked up from reference TRBV9 and TRBJ2-7, is DSGVTQTPKHLITATGQRVTLRCSPRSGDLSVYWYQQSLDQGLQFLIQYYNGEERAKGNILERFSAQQFPDLHSELNLSSLELGDSALYFCASSVVGEPLSEQYFGPGTRLTVT.

The gene calls are TRBV6-6 and TRBJ1-2; TRBD1 matches at 7 bases. Germline-derived CDR1 and CDR2 are MNHNY and SVGAGI (reference sequence). V lost 2 bases, J lost 4 bases, and 4 bases stayed unmatched. The length of the CDR3 is 14 residues. This CDR3 is CASSYRGRGYGYTF. DNA for the CDR3: TGTGCCAGCAGTTACAGGGGGCGCGGCTATGGCTACACCTTC.

V gene TRBV6-5 combines with J gene TRBJ2-7; 9 bases agree with TRBD2. CDR3 length equals 13 residues. J lost 6 bases, V lost 6 bases, and 6 bases had no gene match. Germline CDR1 reads MNHEY; CDR2 reads SVGAGI. The chain's CDR3 is CASSRSGGSEQYF. The CDR3 nucleotides are TGTGCCAGCAGCCGAAGCGGGGGGAGCGAGCAGTACTTC.

The rearrangement joins TRBV27 to TRBJ2-7, with TRBD2 identical over 13 bases. The CDR3 consists of 16 residues. Germline V CDR1 and CDR2: MNHEY, SMNVEV (reference sequence). V trimming: 2 bases; J trimming: 3 bases; junction bases outside the gene matches: 4. The CDR3 protein is CASSLQGLAGVYEQYF. In DNA form, the CDR3 reads TGTGCCAGCAGTTTACAAGGACTAGCGGGAGTCTACGAGCAGTACTTC.

V usage is TRBV7-8 and J usage is TRBJ2-2; tentative D call: TRBD2 (6 bases). The V end lost 2 bases, the J end lost 5 bases, and 12 bases lay between the germline ends. The CDR3 loop spans 15 amino acids. CDR1 SGHVS and CDR2 FQNEAQ come from the germline V gene. The CDR3 region has the DNA TGTGCCAGCAGCTTACGGGGGACGGATACCGGGGAGCTGTTTTTT. Protein product: CASSLRGTDTGELFF.

This clone appeared once. The chain combines TRBV4-1 with TRBJ2-1; 9 bases map to TRBD2. V trimming: 1 base; J trimming: 5 bases; junction bases outside the gene matches: 6. The CDR3 is made up of 16 amino acids. Germline lookup yields CDR1 MGHRA and CDR2 YSYEKL. The CDR3 nucleotides read TGCGCCAGCAGCCAAGCCATAGGCGGGAGGGACAATGAGCAGTTCTTC. This gives the protein CASSQAIGGRDNEQFF.

V is TRBV7-2 and J is TRBJ2-7; D unresolved. The germline V gene encodes CDR1 SGHTA and CDR2 FQGNSA. The CDR3 sequence is 13 residues long. V was cut by 4 bases and J by 6 bases, with 13 bases left in between. CDR3 loop: CASSSGRTGEQYF. For the CDR3, the DNA is TGTGCCAGCAGCTCAGGACGGACCGGCGAGCAGTACTTC.